The rows below give T cell receptor beta chains drawn from one sample of a study of blood T cells in healthy people across ages. TCRdb called the 5' RACE reads again in MiXCR, with one record for every CDR3 protein. Altogether 1,500,000 or so distinct CDR3 sequences are present, approximately 59% being singletons, with the ten largest covering roughly 7%. Sequencing was done on a sample of blood. All receptors derive from a young man in good health. Both conserved end residues are part of each CDR3. The D gene is left open where the match is weak. Clone size is not always given. Where it is, it says once, few, many or a class for expanded clones.

cdr3_length,v_call,d_call,clone_size,j_call,cdr3_aa,cdr3_nt
15,TRBV20-1,TRBD1,-,TRBJ2-5,CSARSGQEGGETQYF,TGCAGTGCTAGGTCGGGACAGGAAGGGGGAGAGACCCAGTACTTC
16,TRBV7-9,-,few,TRBJ2-3,CASSQIDRLSTDTQYF,TGTGCCAGCAGCCAGATCGACAGGCTTAGCACAGATACGCAGTATTTT
16,TRBV28,TRBD1,-,TRBJ1-5,CASSSGTALGNQPQHF,TGTGCCAGCAGTTCAGGGACAGCCTTGGGCAATCAGCCCCAGCATTTT
13,TRBV7-2,-,-,TRBJ2-1,CASSLGNYNEQFF,TGTGCCAGCAGTTTGGGCAACTACAATGAGCAGTTCTTC
16,TRBV5-1,-,-,TRBJ1-1,CASSLFVAGQNTEAFF,TGCGCCAGCAGCTTGTTCGTTGCAGGGCAGAACACTGAAGCTTTCTTT
15,TRBV20-1,TRBD1,many,TRBJ1-4,CSASGYGTGDEKLFF,TGCAGTGCTAGTGGGTACGGGACAGGGGATGAAAAACTGTTTTTT
13,TRBV20-1,TRBD1,-,TRBJ2-7,CSARLTGMKEQYF,TGCAGTGCTAGATTGACAGGGATGAAGGAGCAGTACTTC
12,TRBV6-2/TRBV6-3,-,-,TRBJ1-4,CASSLPDEKLFF,TGTGCCAGCAGTTTGCCGGATGAAAAACTGTTTTTT
14,TRBV6-5,TRBD2,many,TRBJ2-5,CASSAGDVGETQYF,TGTGCCAGCAGTGCGGGGGACGTAGGAGAGACCCAGTACTTC
12,TRBV11-2,-,-,TRBJ2-7,CASSLVLPEQYF,TGTGCCAGCAGCTTAGTTCTCCCCGAGCAGTACTTC
10,TRBV14,-,-,TRBJ1-5,CASSQGLQHF,TGTGCCAGCAGCCAAGGTCTCCAGCATTTC
15,TRBV9,TRBD2,-,TRBJ2-1,CASSVGAGGLNEQFF,TGTGCCAGCAGCGTAGGAGCGGGGGGCCTTAATGAGCAGTTCTTC
13,TRBV29-1,TRBD1,-,TRBJ2-7,CSVRTGKPYEQYF,TGCAGCGTTAGGACAGGGAAACCCTACGAGCAGTACTTC
12,TRBV9,-,-,TRBJ2-2,CASGDRREELFF,TGTGCCAGCGGGGACCGCAGGGAGGAGCTGTTTTTT
14,TRBV12-3/TRBV12-4,-,-,TRBJ2-3,CASSFSQSTDTQYF,TGTGCCAGCAGTTTTTCGCAAAGCACAGATACGCAGTATTTT
15,TRBV12-3/TRBV12-4,TRBD2,-,TRBJ2-5,CASRQTSGGQETQYF,TGTGCCAGCAGGCAGACTAGCGGGGGGCAAGAGACCCAGTACTTC
13,TRBV18,-,few,TRBJ1-1,CASSPQGVTEAFF,TGTGCCAGCTCACCACAGGGGGTCACTGAAGCTTTCTTT
16,TRBV7-9,-,-,TRBJ2-1,CASSLSPGASLNEQFF,TGTGCCAGCAGCTTATCTCCGGGGGCAAGTCTCAATGAGCAGTTCTTC
16,TRBV12-3/TRBV12-4,-,-,TRBJ1-2,CASSPFGGAGNYGYTF,TGTGCCAGCAGCCCCTTCGGGGGGGCAGGGAACTATGGCTACACCTTC
13,TRBV28,-,-,TRBJ2-7,CASGGISSYEQYF,TGTGCCAGCGGGGGGATCAGCTCCTACGAGCAGTACTTC
17,TRBV7-9,-,-,TRBJ2-1,CASSTQMVAAIGNEQFF,TGTGCCAGCAGCACCCAGATGGTAGCGGCCATCGGCAATGAGCAGTTCTTC
16,TRBV11-2,TRBD2,-,TRBJ2-1,CASSLKGGGARYEQFF,TGTGCCAGCAGCTTAAAGGGCGGGGGGGCTAGATATGAGCAGTTCTTC
13,TRBV10-3,TRBD1,few,TRBJ1-2,CAIRGQGVDGYTF,TGTGCCATCAGGGGACAGGGGGTAGATGGCTACACCTTC